This T cell receptor (beta chain) originates from a study of cytomegalovirus exposure and HLA in healthy donors (dated by TCRdb to about 2017). For the wider study: An earlier analysis of roughly 610 of the donors reported around 280 Gb of sequence data and some 110 million unique TCR beta sequences obtained from about 170 million T cells. Roughly 300 gigabases of sequencing data and roughly 81 million unique TCR sequences made up an early release that covered 640 HLA-typed donors. Among the roughly 400 genotyped donors, 75% to 90% belonged to the genetic ancestry cluster associated with self-reported Caucasian donors. The study aimed to test whether cataloging public T cell receptors could reveal signatures of past pathogen exposure. Using immunosequencing, the study profiled T cell repertoires from some 670 subjects and related those repertoires to cytomegalovirus serostatus. Besides the first cohort of roughly 660 subjects, a separate validation cohort made up of 120 different subjects was used. To predict cytomegalovirus infection status, the study brought together high-throughput TCR immunosequencing, statistical association of individual TCRs with disease status, and machine learning. A later analysis re-examined previously published TCR beta repertoires from about 700 donors and added high-resolution HLA genotyping to investigate patterns of TCR occurrence. The later analysis used no new phenotypic data to find candidate immune exposures, relying instead on TCR beta sequences and their occurrence across donors. An earlier analysis of 587 of the donors used high-throughput TCR beta sequencing to judge whether each TCR beta V gene segment behaved as functional or pseudogenic. Donor age, sex, ethnicity and CMV serostatus were collected together with the repertoire data. A later genetic analysis took genome-wide SNP genotypes for about three fifths of the roughly 700 donors and used that subset as a discovery cohort. All discovery cohort repertoires had been generated on a single sequencing platform. HLA typing covered class I and class II loci at four-digit resolution. The number of donors typed differed by locus, with about 629-630 for A, B, C, DRB1 and DQB1, roughly 520 for DQA1, 600 to 610 for DPA1, and over 400 for DPB1. Because of strong linkage in the cohort, roughly five DR-DQ haplotypes were treated as single units for association and clustering. On average, around 240,000 unique TCR beta nucleotide sequences were sequenced per donor among about 400 genotyped donors of the cohort, with roughly 18% of those sequences being non-productive. General findings and caveats noted by the study authors: When HLA alleles, especially DR and DQ, strongly co-occurred, TCR associations were difficult to assign to individual alleles. The presence/absence analyses assumed that sequencing depth was roughly uniform across donors, and that assumption may not be true. In a later analysis, HLA-associated TCR beta chains showed more clonal expansion and lower generation probabilities than non-associated chains that were equally common. A later analysis found that most CMV-associated TCR beta chains appeared HLA-restricted, with HLA associations seemingly driven largely by CMV exposure. The classifier was reported to diagnose cytomegalovirus status with high specificity and sensitivity in both the original and validation cohorts. In vitro tests confirmed that a few of the cytomegalovirus-associated TCR beta chains recognize cytomegalovirus antigens. A later genetic analysis associated a missense DCLRE1C variant with V-gene and J-gene trimming of TCR beta chains, and an independent cohort replicated the association. Linkage disequilibrium might explain the correlated functional status among segregating V segments, but an unknown experimental factor could not be ruled out. While some public TCRs were present in many individuals, most TCR sequences turned up only very rarely across donors. Because some donors lacked HLA typing at each locus, the association tests relied only on the typed subset. In a later analysis, the rate of TCR association differed among HLA loci, with DRB1 alleles having the most associated TCRs and HLA-C alleles having the fewest. Compared with the roughly 600-donor mean, donors in an Asian-associated ancestry cluster had fewer N-insertions in productive TCRs, according to a later genetic analysis. In the study, 150 to 200 TCR beta chains were listed as associated with cytomegalovirus. Immune exposure information for the cohort was limited to CMV serostatus. Because counts were too low, seventeen rarely observed V segments, including chromosome 9 orphons, were excluded from the earlier analysis of around 640 of the donors. In an earlier analysis of 587 of the donors, most TCR beta V segments appeared in productive rearrangements about 87% or about 30% of the time, broadly matching IMGT annotations. In a later analysis, several top co-occurrence clusters were reported to appear linked to parvovirus B19, influenza, CMV and Epstein-Barr virus. A cluster of highly shared sequence variants was judged likely to represent a technical artifact of the sequencing pipeline. The cohort was sequenced for TCR beta chains only, and without alpha or paired-chain data the features that could be detected were limited. Some IMGT-functional V segments, including TRBV6-2 and TRBV6-3, could not be distinguished by the 87-base-pair reads and were therefore excluded. In a later analysis, around 17,000 TCR beta sequences were associated with specific HLA alleles at a false discovery rate of 0.05. The authors suggested that the approach could potentially be extended to other disease states and immunological phenotypes. A further reported finding was that TCR beta sequences accurately predicted the HLA-A and HLA-B alleles for most subjects in the first cohort.

Receptors were amplified or captured by the immunoSEQ multiplex PCR assay. For the multiplex PCR, a mixture combining 60 forward primers for TCR Vbeta segments and 13 reverse primers for TCR Jbeta segments was used. The CDR3 region of rearranged TCR beta genes was amplified from genomic DNA by a multiplex PCR assay. Amplified TCR beta libraries were sequenced as 87-base-pair reads on the Illumina HiSeq System. The authors processed their data as follows. A later analysis counted 65 million to 90 million unique TCR beta chains across the 600 to 850 repertoires, and 10 million to 12 million of these chains were shared by at least two donors. To remove PCR and sequencing errors, raw reads were error-corrected and collapsed into unique sequences using a nearest-neighbor algorithm that merged closely related sequences. V, D and J gene segments were assigned by aligning CDR3 sequences to IMGT reference sequences. Each retained sequence needed at least a six-nucleotide match to both a V gene segment and a J gene segment. Rearrangements were classified as productive when the CDR3 lacked stop codons and remained in frame with V and J, and all other rearrangements were classified as non-productive. CDR3 was defined by IMGT convention, running from the second conserved V-encoded cysteine to the conserved J-encoded phenylalanine. The earlier analysis of approximately 590 of the donors excluded any sequence lacking an unambiguous match to a single V gene segment. An earlier analysis of a few hundred of the donors classified V segments as functional when productive rearrangements were above 56.7% and as segregating when the standard deviation between donors was above 5%. To diagnose cytomegalovirus status from the catalog of TCR beta chain sequences, a statistical classification framework was built. V and J gene assignment, in a later analysis, came from comparing TCR nucleotide sequences with IMGT/GENE-DB human TR gene sequences. The TCRdist pipeline was used in a later analysis to assign CDR3 sequences and most-parsimonious VDJ recombination scenarios. In a later analysis, every TCR beta chain was defined by the combination of its CDR3 amino acid sequence and its V-gene family, and reads without a unique V-gene family were dropped. A later analysis removed 550 to 650 highly shared, low-generation-probability nucleotide sequences to deal with suspected cross-contamination and a sequencing artifact. A later analysis calculated a clonal expansion index for each public chain from normalized within-repertoire ranks of inferred template counts. In a later analysis, generation probabilities were computed using a VDJ recombination model fitted to out-of-frame rearrangements, and the results were checked against IGoR. A later analysis scored TCR-TCR, TCR-HLA and TCR-CMV co-occurrence with hypergeometric tests, applying a repertoire-size bias correction to TCR pairs. In a later analysis, false discovery rates were estimated by permuting HLA or CMV assignments 20 times. A later analysis grouped co-occurring TCRs with DBSCAN, adding TCRdist sequence similarity when clustering within HLA-allele-positive subsets. For co-occurrence clustering, repertoires with fewer than 30,000 or more than 120,000 public chains were excluded, along with four or five repertoires with anomalous nucleotide sharing. TCRdb's version of the immuneACCESS table is confined to in-frame rearrangements and falls short of the full clone set. An unresolved V gene accounts for under half of the shortfall where checked; the remainder is of unknown origin. The D gene and trimming were derived from the DNA, and the V and J assignments and clone size from that table. This specimen's table enumerates roughly 190,000 clones. The top ten clones comprise around 6% of the sample.

Trimming at the junction amounts to 7 bases on V and 4 bases on J, and the germline ends lie 14 bases apart. CDR1 MNHNS and CDR2 SASEGT are derived from the germline V gene. The CDR3 starts with the cysteine, ends with the phenylalanine, and has 14 residues. Only the CDR3 part of the read is kept: 42 bases, read in frame from the first base. The cohort consisted of approximately 690 healthy bone marrow donors. At the time of sampling, all cohort members were nominally healthy, though unrecorded immune exposures were likely present. The donor tested CMV seronegative, placing the donor among the approximately 400 seronegative members of the cohort. A peripheral blood sample was provided by each donor, and peripheral blood mononuclear cells were used for TCR beta sequencing. The Qiagen DNeasy Blood Extraction Kit was used to extract genomic DNA from the blood cell samples. A remark on this clone: Its antigen is unknown.

Sequenced sample: PBMCs. The TCR originated in a young man in good health and CMV-seronegative. This chain joins TRBV6-1 to TRBJ1-5; TRBD1 is perhaps the D gene, given 6 matching bases. The CDR3 reads CASNVQGRNQPQHF. In nucleotides, the sequence is TGTGCCAGCAACGTACAGGGCCGGAATCAGCCCCAGCATTTT.